The 28 T cell receptor beta chains below come from one sample, sequenced in a study of vaccination effects on CD4 cells after COVID-19. Having been cultured for around ten days, the cells underwent CD4+ T cell isolation. Each participant was administered two doses of either the BNT162b2 or the mRNA-1273 vaccine. Some clones are missing from TCRdb's copy, which holds only in-frame ones; the method was immunoSEQ multiplex PCR. The data hold approximately 74,000 clones, with about 73% observed a single time. No antigens are known for them. Specimen: CD4+ T cells from PBMCs cultured without peptide, collected after COVID-19 vaccination. These receptor sequences come from a human donor who received a COVID-19 vaccine.

The chain employs TRBV30 and TRBJ1-6; no definite D call. The V and J ends lost 5 bases and 8 bases respectively, with 13 bases between them. Looked up from germline, CDR1 is GTSNPN and CDR2 is SVGIG (reference sequence). The CDR3 covers 13 residues. CDR3: CAWGNTWDSPLHF. DNA for the CDR3: TGTGCCTGGGGGAATACCTGGGATTCACCCCTCCACTTT.

This chain uses TRBV20-1 with TRBJ2-7, with TRBD1 matching 8 bases. The germline gives CDR1 DFQATT, CDR2 SNEGSKA (reference sequence). The J segment lost 5 bases and the V segment lost 6 bases, leaving 3 bases of the junction unmatched. The CDR3 has 11 amino acids. This chain's CDR3 is CSAQTGDEQYV. The CDR3 DNA reads TGCAGTGCCCAGACAGGGGACGAGCAGTACGTC.

The rearrangement uses TRBV6-2 or TRBV6-3 and TRBJ1-1; tentatively, D is TRBD1 (6 bases). The CDR3 contains 13 residues. V was clipped by 5 bases and J by 8 bases, with 15 bases between them. Germline V gene data show CDR1 as MNHEY and CDR2 as SVGEGT. This CDR3 is CASSRHRAKEAFF. The CDR3 coding sequence is TGTGCCAGCAGTAGACACAGGGCCAAAGAAGCTTTCTTT.

The rearrangement joins TRBV5-1 to TRBJ1-4; tentative D call: TRBD1 (5 bases). Germline V gene sequence: CDR1 SGHRS, CDR2 YFSETQ. V lost 4 bases and J lost 5, with 15 bases in between. The CDR3 contains 15 residues. DNA of the CDR3: TGCGCCAGCAGCCCGCTCAGCCAGGGAAATGAAAAACTGTTTTTT. It codes for CASSPLSQGNEKLFF.

This clone was detected a few times. V and J are TRBV5-1 and TRBJ2-4, with 8 nucleotides matching TRBD1. Germline V gives CDR1 SGHRS, CDR2 YFSETQ. This CDR3 contains 17 residues. Trimming cost V 0 bases and J 0 bases; bases outside gene matches: 5. The CDR3 loop is CASSLGRQGLAKNIQYF. The DNA of the CDR3 is TGCGCCAGCAGCTTGGGAAGACAGGGGTTAGCCAAAAACATTCAGTACTTC.

J is TRBJ2-3 and V is TRBV7-2; D is unclear. Germline CDR1 SGHTA, CDR2 FQGNSA. The V gene lost 5 bases and the J gene lost 5 bases, with 11 bases spanning the gap. CDR3 length equals 13 residues. CDR3 loop: CASSTAGGDTQYF. The CDR3 DNA follows: TGTGCCAGCAGCACCGCCGGCGGAGATACGCAGTATTTT.

The rearrangement joins TRBV5-8 to TRBJ2-3, with 7 bases that match TRBD1. Germline V gene lookup returns CDR1 SGHTS and CDR2 YDEGEE. The CDR3 loop spans 16 amino acids. With 0 bases clipped from V and 4 bases from J, the junction kept 8 bases outside the gene matches. The CDR3 nucleotides read TGTGCCAGCAGCTTGGCCAGGGGGACAGCGCCAGATACGCAGTATTTT. Residues: CASSLARGTAPDTQYF.

The chain joins TRBV30 to TRBJ2-5, with D possibly being TRBD1 (6 bases). Germline V CDR1 and CDR2: GTSNPN, SVGIG (reference sequence). The CDR3 covers 12 residues. The germline V and J ends were trimmed by 1 base and 5 bases, with 8 bases remaining between them. CDR3 sequence (DNA): TGTGCCTGGAGTGACAGGGTTGAGACCCAGTACTTC. This translates into CAWSDRVETQYF. Variable domain in full (rest from reference TRBV30 and TRBJ2-5): SQTIHQWPATLVQPVGSPLSLECTVEGTSNPNLYWYRQAAGRGLQLLFYSVGIGQISSEVPQNLSASRPQDRQFILSSKKLLLSDSGFYLCAWSDRVETQYFGPGTRLLVL.

This clone was seen a single time. This chain connects TRBV2 to TRBJ2-5; D perhaps matches TRBD1 (6 bases). Trimming took off 6 bases at V and 5 bases at J, with 13 bases between the two ends. Germline CDR1 is SNHLY and CDR2 is FYNNEI. The CDR3 is made up of 13 amino acids. The CDR3 region is CASRDDRRETQYF. CDR3 in DNA: TGTGCCAGCAGGGATGACAGGAGGGAGACCCAGTACTTC. Complete variable domain (other parts from reference TRBV2 and TRBJ2-5): EPEVTQTPSHQVTQMGQEVILRCVPISNHLYFYWYRQILGQKVEFLVSFYNNEISEKSEIFDDQFSVERPDGSNFTLKIRSTKLEDSAMYFCASRDDRRETQYFGPGTRLLVL.

This clone showed up just once. The rearrangement joins TRBV5-4 to TRBJ1-5; TRBD1 matches 9 bases. J was trimmed by 6 bases and V by 2 bases; bases with no gene match: 15. CDR3 size: 18 residues. CDR1 is SGHNT and CDR2 is YYREEE in the germline V gene (reference sequence). CDR3 in DNA: TGTGCCAGCAGCTTACCTACAGGGGGCGTGGGGGACGGTCAGCCCCAGCATTTT. This sequence encodes CASSLPTGGVGDGQPQHF.

The chain has TRBV5-1 and TRBJ1-2; no definite D call. Trimming left V 0 bases short and J 14 bases short, with 17 bases between. In germline, CDR1 is SGHRS, CDR2 YFSETQ. The CDR3 has 13 amino acids. The CDR3 DNA is TGCGCCAGCAGCTTGGTATTCGGTTCTATTTTGACCTTC. Protein sequence: CASSLVFGSILTF.

The chain links TRBV6-6 to TRBJ1-6; D remains unclear. Deletions cut 2 bases from V and 4 bases from J, with 12 bases between. CDR1 and CDR2 (germline): MNHNY, SVGAGI (reference sequence). CDR3 length: 16 residues. CDR3 DNA: TGTGCCAGCAGTTACAAATCACAGTATTATAATTCACCCCTCCACTTT. It translates to CASSYKSQYYNSPLHF.

The chain combines TRBV4-1 with TRBJ2-2, with D possibly TRBD1 on 5 matching bases. The germline V gene encodes CDR1 MGHRA and CDR2 YSYEKL. Between the trimmed V and J ends, which lost 0 bases and 0 bases, there was a span of 11 bases. CDR3 length: 17 residues. The CDR3 sequence is CASSQDGARANTGELFF. The CDR3 region has the DNA TGCGCCAGCAGCCAAGATGGGGCGCGCGCGAACACCGGGGAGCTGTTTTTT.

The rearrangement joins TRBV6-5 to TRBJ2-1; 10 bases align to TRBD1. CDR1 MNHEY and CDR2 SVGAGI come from the germline V gene. Trimming cost V 4 bases and J 7 bases; bases outside gene matches: 4. This CDR3 has 14 amino acids. Here the CDR3 DNA reads TGTGCCAGCAGTTCCCGACAGGGGGCAAATGAGCAGTTCTTC. It specifies CASSSRQGANEQFF.

This clone occurred once. The chain is built from TRBV7-2 and TRBJ1-6; 8 positions agree with TRBD1. V lost 4 bases and J lost 10; bases outside the gene matches: 9. The germline gives CDR1 SGHTA, CDR2 FQGNSA. This CDR3 comprises 15 residues. The CDR3 sequence: CASSSGGLGNSPLHF. In DNA form, the CDR3 reads TGTGCCAGCAGCTCAGGGGGCCTCGGGAACTCACCCCTCCACTTT.

This clone was observed a few times. The chain has TRBV2 and TRBJ2-1, with a possible D match to TRBD2 (7 bases). Looked up from germline, CDR1 is SNHLY and CDR2 is FYNNEI. The CDR3 is 15 residues long. With 1 base removed from V and 6 bases from J, the gap between germline ends came to 13 bases. DNA of the CDR3: TGTGCCAGCAGTGAAGTGCGGGGGCGGTCCAATGAGCAGTTCTTC. This sequence encodes CASSEVRGRSNEQFF.

The rearrangement uses TRBV18 and TRBJ1-1; possible D gene TRBD1, 6 bases. Per the germline V gene, CDR1 is KGHSH and CDR2 is LQKENI. The ends were cut back, 5 bases at V and 2 bases at J, with 15 bases in the middle. CDR3 size: 15 residues. CDR3 DNA sequence: TGTGCCAGCTCAGACTCAGGGGTCGGAAACACTGAAGCTTTCTTT. This sequence encodes CASSDSGVGNTEAFF.

The CDR3 protein is CASSLALRTGDSTGELFF. The DNA for the CDR3 is TGTGCCAGCAGCTTAGCGCTCAGGACAGGGGATTCCACCGGGGAGCTGTTTTTT. This sequence joins TRBV7-6 and TRBJ2-2; 9 nucleotides line up with TRBD1. J gave up 4 bases and V 0 bases, and 9 bases lay outside the gene matches. This CDR3 comprises 18 residues. Germline CDR1 and CDR2: SGHVS and FNYEAQ. Variable domain in full (rest from reference TRBV7-6 and TRBJ2-2): GAGVSQSPRYKVTKRGQDVALRCDPISGHVSLYWYRQALGQGPEFLTYFNYEAQQDKSGLPNDRFSAERPEGSISTLTIQRTEQRDSAMYRCASSLALRTGDSTGELFFGEGSRLTVL.

This chain joins TRBV2 and TRBJ1-1, with 9 bases aligning to TRBD1. J gave up 4 bases and V 7 bases, and 7 bases lay outside the gene matches. Germline CDR1 reads SNHLY; CDR2 reads FYNNEI. The CDR3 length is 14 residues. The CDR3 DNA reads TGTGCCAGCACTCTACAGGGGGCCGGCACTGAAGCTTTCTTT. This sequence encodes CASTLQGAGTEAFF.

The CDR3 DNA is TGTGCCAGCAGCCAGGGGGGTATTGTGGTTAATGAGCAGTTCTTC. Its translation: CASSQGGIVVNEQFF. The chain recombines TRBV3-1 (or the pseudogene TRBV3-2) with TRBJ2-1, with a weak D call TRBD2 (6 bases). V lost 3 bases, J lost 7 bases, and 16 bases lay in between. Germline V gene lookup returns CDR1 LGHDT and CDR2 YNNKEL (reference sequence). CDR3 length: 15 amino acids.

The V gene is TRBV19, the J gene TRBJ1-1; D remains ambiguous. V was pared by 6 bases and J by 3 bases, with 2 bases between. The CDR3 has 10 residues. Germline V gives CDR1 LNHDA, CDR2 SQIVND (reference sequence). The DNA for the CDR3 is TGTGCCAGTAGGGACACTGAAGCTTTCTTT. It encodes CASRDTEAFF.

The chain links TRBV5-1 to TRBJ2-3; the match to TRBD1 covers 7 bases. Looked up from germline, CDR1 is SGHRS and CDR2 is YFSETQ. The junction had 4 bases not matched to a gene; V was cut back by 0 bases and J by 6 bases. There are 14 residues in the CDR3. The CDR3 nucleotides are TGCGCCAGCAGCTTGGACAGGGGCGCGGATACGCAGTATTTT. The encoded protein is CASSLDRGADTQYF.

This chain uses TRBV2 with TRBJ2-7; a possible D gene is TRBD1 (6 bases). The V end was cut by 9 bases, the J end by 2 bases, with 17 bases between. Germline V lookup: CDR1 SNHLY, CDR2 FYNNEI. CDR3 length: 14 residues. CDR3 sequence (DNA): TGTGCCAGTGTAACCGGGACAACCCCCTACGAGCAGTACGTC. It codes for CASVTGTTPYEQYV.

This clone was observed a handful of times. This sequence joins TRBV29-1 and TRBJ1-5, with D hard to call. Trimming pared 6 bases from V and 2 bases from J, leaving 14 bases between. The CDR3 covers 14 residues. CDR1 and CDR2 (germline): SQVTM, ANQGSEA. CDR3 coding DNA: TGCAGCGTGGTCCTTCCGCAGGGCAATCAGCCCCAGCATTTT. It codes for CSVVLPQGNQPQHF.

V and J are TRBV12-3 or TRBV12-4 and TRBJ2-2; D ambiguous. The CDR3 sequence is 11 residues long. Trimming shortened V by 7 bases and J by 6 bases, and 6 bases separated the two germline ends. The CDR3 loop reads CASTVAGELFF. For the CDR3, the DNA is TGTGCCAGCACCGTGGCCGGGGAGCTGTTTTTT.

This clone showed up just a few times. The chain joins TRBV6-2 or TRBV6-3 to TRBJ2-7; a weak D match, TRBD1 (5 bases). The germline V and J ends were trimmed by 6 bases and 1 base, with 7 bases remaining between them. Germline loops: CDR1 MNHEY, CDR2 SVGEGT. The CDR3 length is 12 residues. The CDR3 here is CASSDSSYEQYV. The CDR3 nucleotides read TGTGCCAGCAGCGACAGTTCCTACGAGCAGTACGTC.

CDR3 sequence reads: CASSEMWGSQYEQYV. Written as DNA, the CDR3 is TGTGCCAGCAGTGAAATGTGGGGTAGTCAGTACGAGCAGTACGTC. The chain couples TRBV6-1 to TRBJ2-7, with D unclear. CDR3 length: 15 residues. Between the trimmed V and J ends, which lost 2 bases and 4 bases, there was a span of 15 bases. Germline loops: CDR1 MNHNS, CDR2 SASEGT.

In its sample, this clone was seen a few times. The chain recombines TRBV19 with TRBJ1-4; D may be TRBD1 (5 bases). Trimming left V 8 bases short and J 6 bases short, with 13 bases between. CDR1 is LNHDA and CDR2 is SQIVND in the germline V gene (reference sequence). The CDR3 sequence is 13 residues long. The chain's CDR3 is CASQRGIHEKLFF. As DNA, the CDR3 is TGTGCCAGTCAGAGGGGAATTCATGAAAAACTGTTTTTT.